Included here is one T cell receptor (beta chain) sequence, with context. The antigen remains unidentified. This record belongs to a study of OX40 agonist ivuxolimab in advanced cancers. The protocol was immunoSEQ multiplex PCR, while the TCRdb copy is restricted to in-frame clones and leaves out a portion. The top ten hold around a fifth of the sample, which has 9,500 to 12,000 clones, roughly four fifths seen once. This CDR3 is built from 14 residues. The germline V gene has CDR1 SGHDT and CDR2 YYEEEE. The ends lost 4 bases at V and 8 bases at J; junction bases unmatched: 7. Study-wide findings and caveats: Among patients with partial responses at 0.1-3.0 mg/kg, clonal expansion was among the lowest.

The specimen was CD4+ or CD8+ T cells sorted from blood, collected in a trial of the OX40 agonist ivuxolimab. The clonotype comes from an adult with an advanced solid tumor such as melanoma, head and neck, liver or kidney cancer. The chain uses TRBV5-6 and TRBJ2-4, with 9 bases matching TRBD2. In DNA, the CDR3 is TGTGCCAGCAGCCTCTGGACTAGCGTAGACATTCAGTACTTC. As protein: CASSLWTSVDIQYF.